The sequence of this T cell receptor (beta chain) was determined in a study of cytomegalovirus exposure and HLA in healthy donors. Study-wide results and limits: Common viral pathogens seemed to be connected with several of the most significant clusters, according to a later analysis.

The CDR3 covers 13 residues. Germline V gene lookup returns CDR1 SEHNR and CDR2 FQNEAQ (reference sequence). Trimming left V 1 base short and J 7 bases short, with 10 bases between. Both 60 Vbeta primers and 13 Jbeta primers went into the PCR. Data came from immunoSEQ multiplex PCR; TCRdb stores just in-frame clones and leaves some out. The sample records about 65,000 clones, 78% being singletons. To note about this clone: Antigen unknown.

The receptor comes from a girl under 18 in good health and CMV-seropositive. This chain joins TRBV7-9 and TRBJ1-1, with D possibly TRBD1 on 5 matching bases. The source material was PBMCs. CDR3 nucleotides: TGTGCCAGCAGCTTAGTAGGGGACTTTGAAGCTTTCTTT. Translated: CASSLVGDFEAFF.